These 9 T cell receptor beta chains were sequenced from one sample in a study of cytomegalovirus exposure and HLA in healthy donors. PCR employed 60 Vbeta and 13 Jbeta primers. Libraries were prepared by immunoSEQ multiplex PCR; TCRdb keeps only in-frame clonotypes and omits some of them. The sample has around 44,000 clones; the top ten hold about 6.1%. Material: PBMCs. The receptor set was obtained from a male donor in good health and CMV-seropositive.

The J gene is TRBJ2-5, the V gene TRBV7-2; the match to TRBD2 covers 14 bases. V shed 4 bases and J 7 bases; nucleotides not matched to a gene: 14. The CDR3 sequence is 18 residues long. The V gene's germline CDR1 is SGHTA and CDR2 FQGNSA. The CDR3 is CASSSPWTSGGPLGTQYF. As DNA, the CDR3 is TGTGCCAGCAGCTCGCCCTGGACTAGCGGGGGGCCACTGGGGACCCAGTACTTC.

This chain links TRBV7-8 with TRBJ2-2; the D gene is possibly TRBD2 (6 bases). Per germline, CDR1 SGHVS and CDR2 FQNEAQ. The CDR3 sequence is 17 residues long. Trimming pared 1 base from V and 4 bases from J, leaving 16 bases between. In DNA, the CDR3 is TGTGCCAGCAGCTTAGTTTCGGAGGGATGGGGCACCGGGGAGCTGTTTTTT. Translating gives CASSLVSEGWGTGELFF.

This rearrangement joins TRBV6-6 to TRBJ2-2, with unresolved D. With 0 bases removed from V and 8 bases from J, the gap between germline ends came to 7 bases. Germline V lookup: CDR1 MNHNY, CDR2 SVGAGI (reference sequence). This CDR3 spans 13 amino acids. CDR3 sequence: CASSYSTGGELFF. Written as DNA, the CDR3 is TGTGCCAGCAGTTACTCGACCGGGGGGGAGCTGTTTTTT.

The genes are TRBV9 and TRBJ1-6; 10 bases match TRBD1. Germline V gene data show CDR1 as SGDLS and CDR2 as YYNGEE. V dropped 9 bases and J dropped 3; count of bases not matched to a gene: 9. The CDR3 totals 16 residues. The CDR3 nucleotides are TGTGCCACCGCAGCCGACAGGGGGCTCTATAATTCACCCCTCCACTTT. Translation: CATAADRGLYNSPLHF.

V and J are TRBV2 and TRBJ2-5, with unresolved D. V was pared by 7 bases and J by 4 bases, with 7 bases between. The V gene's germline CDR1 is SNHLY and CDR2 FYNNEI. CDR3 length: 11 residues. The DNA of the CDR3 is TGTGCCAGCACCGTCGGAGAGACCCAGTACTTC. Protein product: CASTVGETQYF.

The chain has TRBV6-1 and TRBJ2-7, with 8 positions matching TRBD1. The V gene end was trimmed by 6 bases and the J gene end by 9 bases; junction bases not matched to a gene: 16. The CDR3 length is 15 residues. From germline, CDR1 is MNHNS and CDR2 SASEGT. CDR3 region: CASSDPGQATHGQYF. The CDR3 DNA reads TGTGCCAGCAGCGACCCGGGACAGGCTACACACGGGCAGTACTTC.

V and J are TRBV27 and TRBJ2-3; D may be TRBD2 (6 bases). The CDR3 is made up of 17 amino acids. Germline-derived CDR1 and CDR2 are MNHEY and SMNVEV (reference sequence). Trimming took off 2 bases at V and 1 base at J, with 16 bases between the two ends. The CDR3 DNA is TGTGCCAGCAGTTTACCCCTCCGGGGAGGAGGCACAGATACGCAGTATTTT. This translates into CASSLPLRGGGTDTQYF.

The V call is TRBV13, the J call TRBJ2-1, with 8 bases lining up with TRBD1. The CDR3 covers 15 residues. CDR1 and CDR2 from the germline V gene are PRHDT and FYEKMQ (reference sequence). Trimming took 5 bases from V and 0 from J; bases not matched to a gene: 3. CDR3 nucleotide sequence: TGTGCCAGCAGCGCCACAGGGGGCTCCTACAATGAGCAGTTCTTC. It yields the protein CASSATGGSYNEQFF.

V is TRBV7-9 and J is TRBJ1-2; 7 bases are shared with TRBD1. CDR1 and CDR2 (germline): SEHNR, FQNEAQ (reference sequence). Trimming removed 3 bases from V and 4 bases from J; junction bases left unmatched: 5. This CDR3 contains 14 residues. CDR3: CASSFGAGGYGYTF. Written as DNA, the CDR3 is TGTGCCAGCAGCTTCGGGGCAGGGGGCTATGGCTACACCTTC.